This T cell receptor (beta chain) was retrieved from a study of T cells in Graves' hyperthyroidism and ophthalmopathy. Initially, at the first diagnosis of hyperthyroidism and before any ophthalmopathy symptoms, blood was sampled. The V end lost 2 bases, the J end lost 5 bases, and 9 bases lay between the germline ends. This CDR3 comprises 12 residues. Germline loops: CDR1 DFQATT, CDR2 SNEGSKA (reference sequence). What was amplified from RNA transcripts were TCR beta CDR3 regions. The study used the HTBI primer set for a first-round RT-PCR of the TCR CDR3. Each CDR3 protein gets one entry after TCRdb re-called the multiplex PCR reads with MiXCR. The data hold over 700,000 distinct CDR3 sequences, with 18% observed a single time. This clonotype was detected a few times.

The J gene is TRBJ1-1, the V gene TRBV20-1; D not certain. Sequencing was done on a sample of blood. The receptor comes from a woman between 50 and 59 years old with Graves' hyperthyroidism that later progressed to Graves' ophthalmopathy. In nucleotides, the CDR3 is TGCAGTGCTAGAAGTCCAGCGACTGAAGCTTTCTTT. This gives the protein CSARSPATEAFF.